The 13 T cell receptor beta chains reported below all come from one sample, sequenced in a study of blood T cell repertoires in COVID-19. The repertoire was sequenced with immunoSEQ multiplex PCR; TCRdb's copy has only in-frame clones and lacks some. Of a few hundred thousand clones in the sample, about 90% were seen once. Sequencing used peripheral blood. The receptors were sampled from a woman in her thirties with COVID-19, enrolled during active disease.

The chain has TRBV11-2 and TRBJ2-2; 7 nucleotides agree with TRBD1. Germline values: CDR1 SGHAT, CDR2 FQNNGV. This CDR3 has 15 residues. After removal of 5 bases from V and 4 bases from J, the junction contained 7 bases not matched to a gene. The CDR3 DNA is TGTGCCAGCAGCCCCGCCGGGACAGCCACCGGGGAGCTGTTTTTT. Encoded protein: CASSPAGTATGELFF. Together with reference TRBV11-2 and TRBJ2-2, the CDR3 gives the full variable domain: EAGVAQSPRYKIIEKRQSVAFWCNPISGHATLYWYQQILGQGPKLLIQFQNNGVVDDSQLPKDRFSAERLKGVDSTLKIQPAKLEDSAVYLCASSPAGTATGELFFGEGSRLTVL.

This clone came up a few times. The rearrangement links TRBV4-2 to TRBJ2-7, with 10 positions matching TRBD2. This CDR3 has 19 residues. CDR1 LGHNA and CDR2 YNFKEQ come from the germline V gene. With 0 bases clipped from V and 1 base from J, the junction kept 12 bases outside the gene matches. CDR3 loop: CASSQDEARAGGPSYEQYF. CDR3 in DNA: TGTGCCAGCAGCCAAGACGAGGCGCGAGCGGGAGGGCCTTCCTACGAGCAGTACTTC.

This clone showed up just a few times. V is TRBV10-3 and J is TRBJ2-7, with 9 bases that match TRBD1. After removal of 2 bases from V and 4 bases from J, the junction contained 9 bases not matched to a gene. The CDR3 is 16 residues long. Germline V gene data show CDR1 as ENHRY and CDR2 as SYGVKD. CDR3 loop: CAISEGGTGRIYEQYF. CDR3 coding DNA: TGTGCCATCAGTGAGGGGGGGACAGGGCGGATATACGAGCAGTACTTC.

The CDR3 coding sequence is TGTGCCAGCTCACCAGGGGGCGGCAATCAGCCCCAGCATTTT. Amino acid sequence: CASSPGGGNQPQHF. The rearrangement uses TRBV18 and TRBJ1-5, with D possibly being TRBD1 (6 bases). Germline CDR1 KGHSH, CDR2 LQKENI. V was cut by 2 bases and J by 2 bases, with 7 bases left in between. The CDR3 consists of 14 residues.

The gene calls are TRBV2 and TRBJ2-7, with TRBD1 matching over 10 bases. This CDR3 is built from 15 residues. V shed 1 base and J 3 bases; nucleotides not matched to a gene: 3. CDR1 is SNHLY and CDR2 is FYNNEI in the germline V gene. CDR3 sequence: CASSEGDRGLYEQYF. CDR3 coding DNA: TGTGCCAGCAGTGAAGGTGACAGGGGGCTCTACGAGCAGTACTTC.

The chain has TRBV29-1 and TRBJ1-2; TRBD1 aligns across 7 bases. This CDR3 is 12 amino acids long. Trimming at V came to 6 bases and at J to 6 bases, leaving 7 bases not matched to a gene. Looked up from germline, CDR1 is SQVTM and CDR2 is ANQGSEA. This CDR3 is CSVGGQKNGYTF. CDR3 in DNA: TGCAGCGTCGGGGGACAGAAGAATGGCTACACCTTC.

The sample holds a few counts of this clone. This chain joins TRBV4-3 and TRBJ2-3; 12 bases are a match to TRBD2. CDR3 length equals 17 residues. CDR1 is LGHNA and CDR2 is YSLEER in the germline V gene. The ends lost 4 bases at V and 2 bases at J; junction bases unmatched: 7. CDR3 nucleotides: TGCGCCAGCAGCCCTGGACTAGCGGGGTCTATCACAGATACGCAGTATTTT. Its protein product is CASSPGLAGSITDTQYF.

The chain recombines TRBV7-9 with TRBJ2-7; 9 positions match TRBD1. Trimming at V came to 5 bases and at J to 4 bases, leaving 9 bases not matched to a gene. Germline V gene sequence: CDR1 SEHNR, CDR2 FQNEAQ (reference sequence). This CDR3 is built from 15 residues. Written as DNA, the CDR3 is TGTGCCAGCAGCAAATTAGGACAGGGGAGGTACGAGCAGTACTTC. It encodes CASSKLGQGRYEQYF. Combining the CDR3 with reference TRBV7-9 and TRBJ2-7 gives the whole variable domain DTGVSQNPRHKITKRGQNVTFRCDPISEHNRLYWYRQTLGQGPEFLTYFQNEAQLEKSRLLSDRFSAERPKGSFSTLEIQRTEQGDSAMYLCASSKLGQGRYEQYFGPGTRLTVT.

The rearrangement uses TRBV5-4 and TRBJ1-2; 7 bases are shared with TRBD1. Germline V lookup: CDR1 SGHNT, CDR2 YYREEE (reference sequence). Trimming at V came to 1 base and at J to 7 bases, leaving 7 bases not matched to a gene. The CDR3 contains 14 residues. CDR3: CASSLTRDRRGYTF. CDR3 nucleotides: TGTGCCAGCAGCTTGACCCGGGACAGACGTGGCTACACCTTC.

Only one count was recorded for this clone. The rearrangement uses TRBV29-1 and TRBJ1-1, with D possibly matching TRBD1 (5 bases). Germline V gives CDR1 SQVTM, CDR2 ANQGSEA. There are 11 residues in the CDR3. V gave up 6 bases and J gave up 5 bases, with 10 bases separating them. The CDR3 nucleotides are TGCAGCGTACAACAGGCGACTGAAGCTTTCTTT. Its protein product is CSVQQATEAFF.

The V and J genes are TRBV7-8 and TRBJ2-7; TRBD1 agrees at 11 bases. The germline V gene encodes CDR1 SGHVS and CDR2 FQNEAQ. The CDR3 totals 16 residues. V shed 1 base, J shed 3 bases, and the junction held 5 bases outside the gene matches. CDR3 in DNA: TGTGCCAGCAGCTTAGACCGGGACAGGGGGTACTACGAGCAGTACTTC. Translation gives CASSLDRDRGYYEQYF.

The rearrangement joins TRBV25-1 to TRBJ2-2; D unclear. The CDR3 loop spans 13 amino acids. V gave up 2 bases and J gave up 7 bases, with 8 bases separating them. Germline CDR1 reads MGHDK; CDR2 reads SYGVNS. The CDR3 DNA sequence: TGTGCCAGCAGTGAAGCGGATGACGGGGAGCTGTTTTTT. Translated: CASSEADDGELFF.

V is TRBV5-1 and J is TRBJ2-7; maybe TRBD1 (7 bases). This CDR3 is 14 amino acids long. Germline V gives CDR1 SGHRS, CDR2 YFSETQ. Between the trimmed V and J ends, which lost 1 base and 6 bases, there was a span of 14 bases. CDR3 bases: TGCGCCAGCAGCTTGTCGCAGGGGGGCGGCGAGCAGTACTTC. Its protein product is CASSLSQGGGEQYF.